A single sample is the source of the 15 T cell receptor beta chains below, sequenced in a study of T cells in Graves' hyperthyroidism and ophthalmopathy (dated by TCRdb to between 2017 and 2020). Libraries were constructed by multiplex PCR. TCRdb lists the instrument as Illumina HiSeq 2000. TCR beta CDR3 regions were amplified from RNA transcripts. For the first round of RT-PCR on the TCR CDR3, the HTBI primer set was used together with the Qiagen OneStep RT-PCR kit. Clones were called with MiXCR by TCRdb after fastp trimmed the public reads at Q25, and only in-frame beta chains were retained. One record per CDR3 amino acid sequence lists the most common genes and DNA. The sample table lists approximately 330,000 distinct CDR3 sequences, around 20% of them with a count of one. Of the sample, 50% is held by the ten largest clones. Sequenced input: blood. The receptors here all came from a woman aged 50 to 60 with Graves' hyperthyroidism.

This clonotype was recorded many times. V usage is TRBV30 and J usage is TRBJ1-1; D is ambiguous. CDR3 length: 11 amino acids. The germline V gene encodes CDR1 GTSNPN and CDR2 SVGIG (reference sequence). V dropped 4 bases and J dropped 1 base, with 4 bases sitting between them. CDR3 region: CAWNRNTEAFF. The CDR3, as DNA: TGTGCCTGGAACAGGAACACTGAAGCTTTCTTT.

The chain combines TRBV20-1 with TRBJ1-4, with no clear D. Between the trimmed V and J ends, which lost 0 bases and 3 bases, there was a span of 11 bases. The CDR3 length is 15 residues. Germline lookup yields CDR1 DFQATT and CDR2 SNEGSKA (reference sequence). The CDR3 DNA sequence: TGCAGTGCTAGAGATAGGTTTAGGGCTAATGAAAAACTGTTTTTT. Its protein product is CSARDRFRANEKLFF.

This clonotype has ten or more counts. This chain joins TRBV2 and TRBJ2-6, with 9 bases fitting TRBD2. Germline assignment: CDR1 SNHLY and CDR2 FYNNEI. V lost 0 bases, J lost 4 bases, and 16 bases stayed unmatched. CDR3 length: 21 residues. The chain's CDR3 is CASSEASLFGREGGGANVLTF. Written as DNA, the CDR3 is TGTGCCAGCAGTGAAGCGTCCTTGTTTGGGCGGGAGGGCGGCGGGGCCAACGTCCTGACTTTC.

This clonotype was seen at least ten times. V and J are TRBV5-1 and TRBJ1-1; 9 bases line up with TRBD1. J was trimmed by 4 bases and V by 0 bases; bases with no gene match: 4. CDR1 SGHRS and CDR2 YFSETQ come from the germline V gene. CDR3 length: 15 amino acids. CDR3 region: CASSLDRGLSTEAFF. CDR3 nucleotides: TGCGCCAGCAGCTTGGACAGGGGGCTTAGCACTGAAGCTTTCTTT.

The sample holds many counts of this clonotype. The chain's CDR3 is CASSEDRGLGDTQYF. The CDR3 coding sequence is TGTGCCAGCAGTGAAGACAGGGGGTTAGGGGATACGCAGTATTTT. This chain connects TRBV6-1 to TRBJ2-3, with TRBD1 matching 8 bases. With 1 base clipped from V and 6 bases from J, the junction kept 6 bases outside the gene matches. Germline CDR1 and CDR2: MNHNS and SASEGT. The CDR3 is 15 residues long.

This clonotype has a count of ten or more. The chain joins TRBV20-1 to TRBJ1-2; D unresolved. CDR1 is DFQATT and CDR2 is SNEGSKA in the germline V gene (reference sequence). Trimming pared 2 bases from V and 4 bases from J, leaving 8 bases between. CDR3 length: 12 amino acids. CDR3 protein: CSARPSIYGYTF. The CDR3 coding sequence is TGCAGTGCTAGACCCAGTATCTATGGCTACACCTTC.

This clonotype was seen repeatedly, ten times or more. The rearrangement uses TRBV7-3 and TRBJ2-7; TRBD1 matches at 8 bases. The CDR3 spans 13 residues. The V gene end was trimmed by 5 bases and the J gene end by 8 bases; junction bases not matched to a gene: 8. Germline V gene data show CDR1 as SGHTA and CDR2 as FQGTGA. The CDR3 reads CASSLDRTGQQYF. In nucleotides, the CDR3 is TGTGCCAGCAGCCTAGATCGGACAGGGCAGCAGTACTTC.

This clonotype has ten or more counts. The chain recombines TRBV3-1 with TRBJ2-3, with a tentative D call TRBD2 (6 bases). This CDR3 is 14 amino acids long. The germline CDR1 and CDR2 sequences are LGHDT and YNNKEL (reference sequence). Trimming pared 0 bases from V and 7 bases from J, leaving 11 bases between. The DNA of the CDR3 is TGTGCCAGCAGCCAAGAGCGGGGCGGGTATACGCAGTATTTT. Translation: CASSQERGGYTQYF.

The chain has TRBV20-1 and TRBJ2-7; maybe TRBD1 (5 bases). Trimming removed 5 bases from V and 1 base from J, with 15 bases in between. CDR1 and CDR2 (germline): DFQATT, SNEGSKA (reference sequence). The CDR3 loop spans 14 amino acids. CDR3 sequence reads: CSAPPQGRSYEQYF. The CDR3 nucleotides read TGCAGTGCTCCTCCCCAGGGTCGGTCCTACGAGCAGTACTTC.

The gene calls are TRBV29-1 and TRBJ1-5; D may be TRBD1 (6 bases). V shed 7 bases and J shed 4 bases, with 14 bases lying between them. The CDR3 consists of 13 residues. From germline, CDR1 is SQVTM and CDR2 ANQGSEA. The CDR3 DNA sequence: TGCAGCGCCACCGAGGGGGGGAATCAGCCCCAGCATTTT. This codes for CSATEGGNQPQHF.

This clonotype was detected many times. The chain links TRBV6-2 or TRBV6-3 to TRBJ2-1; D uncertain. This CDR3 contains 16 residues. With 6 bases removed from V and 3 bases from J, the gap between germline ends came to 18 bases. Germline-derived CDR1 and CDR2 are MNHEY and SVGEGT. For the CDR3, the DNA is TGTGCCAGCAGACCGTTTCGAACGCGACTCTACAATGAGCAGTTCTTC. It translates to CASRPFRTRLYNEQFF.

This clonotype has ten or more counts. The chain uses TRBV2 and TRBJ2-1; 8 bases align to TRBD2. This CDR3 has 15 residues. CDR1 and CDR2 (germline): SNHLY, FYNNEI. J was trimmed by 6 bases and V by 3 bases; bases with no gene match: 7. The CDR3 DNA reads TGTGCCAGCAGTGACAGCGGGGGTTGGTTCAATGAGCAGTTCTTC. As protein: CASSDSGGWFNEQFF.

The sample holds many counts of this clonotype. The chain recombines TRBV5-6 with TRBJ2-7, with TRBD2 identical over 10 bases. Trimming took 0 bases from V and 6 from J; bases not matched to a gene: 15. The CDR3 extends over 18 amino acids. Germline loops: CDR1 SGHDT, CDR2 YYEEEE. The CDR3 DNA sequence: TGTGCCAGCAGCTTGGGGACAGGGAGGGGGAGCGGGAGGGCCGAGCAGTACTTC. Protein product: CASSLGTGRGSGRAEQYF.

This clonotype showed up just a few times. This chain joins TRBV12-3 or TRBV12-4 and TRBJ1-5; maybe TRBD1 (6 bases). V was shortened by 7 bases and J by 6 bases, with 13 bases between the two germline ends. The CDR3 is 13 amino acids. The DNA of the CDR3 is TGTGCCAGCATGGCCGGGGGGGCTCAGCCCCAGCATTTT. Protein: CASMAGGAQPQHF.

This clonotype was detected ten times or more. The CDR3 region is CSASSGRLFF. DNA of the CDR3: TGCAGTGCTAGTAGCGGGAGACTGTTCTTC. The chain links TRBV20-1 to TRBJ2-1; 9 bases line up with TRBD2. There are 10 residues in the CDR3. With 3 bases clipped from V and 15 bases from J, the junction kept 3 bases outside the gene matches. Germline CDR1 is DFQATT and CDR2 is SNEGSKA (reference sequence).